One sample yielded the 9 T cell receptor beta chains listed below, sequenced in a study of blood T cell repertoires in COVID-19 (dated by TCRdb to between 2020 and 2021). The protocol used for the library was the immunoSEQ multiplex PCR assay. TCRdb took this table from immuneACCESS and kept in-frame rearrangements with V and J called. Such tables lack part of the clones; where checked against another copy, unresolved V genes explain under half of the gap, and the rest is unexplained. For this sample the table gives about 140,000 clones, of which around nine tenths were detected only once. The biggest ten clones account for about 10% of the sample. Material for sequencing was peripheral blood. All receptors derive from a man aged 60-69 years with active or convalescent COVID-19.

The chain uses TRBV18 and TRBJ2-5; maybe TRBD1 (7 bases). V was cut by 3 bases and J by 5 bases, with 13 bases left in between. Germline loops: CDR1 KGHSH, CDR2 LQKENI. The CDR3 has 14 amino acids. The CDR3 is CASSPQGGTETQYF. The CDR3 DNA follows: TGTGCCAGCTCACCGCAGGGGGGAACGGAGACCCAGTACTTC.

The V gene is TRBV7-9, the J gene TRBJ2-2, with 11 bases identical to TRBD2. CDR1 is SEHNR and CDR2 is FQNEAQ in the germline V gene (reference sequence). CDR3 length equals 17 residues. V was pared by 5 bases and J by 2 bases, with 7 bases of the junction left unmatched. The CDR3 sequence: CASSPRTSGSNTGELFF. CDR3 nucleotides: TGTGCCAGCAGCCCCCGGACTAGCGGGTCTAACACCGGGGAGCTGTTTTTT.

This chain connects TRBV28 to TRBJ2-5; 8 bases map to TRBD2. CDR1 is MDHEN and CDR2 is SYDVKM in the germline V gene. Germline trimming cut 6 bases from V and 4 bases from J; bases unmatched to any gene: 10. The CDR3 is 15 residues long. The CDR3 reads CASRELADRRETQYF. The CDR3 nucleotides are TGTGCCAGCAGGGAACTAGCGGACCGGAGAGAGACCCAGTACTTC.

This clone was seen repeatedly, ten times or more. V and J are TRBV7-2 and TRBJ2-5, with TRBD1 matching over 11 bases. Trimming at V came to 5 bases and at J to 4 bases, leaving 3 bases not matched to a gene. The CDR3 length is 14 residues. The germline V gene has CDR1 SGHTA and CDR2 FQGNSA. The CDR3, as DNA: TGTGCCAGCAGCAGGGACAGGGGGGGAGAGACCCAGTACTTC. As protein: CASSRDRGGETQYF.

The rearrangement links TRBV6-4 to TRBJ1-1; 7 nucleotides align to TRBD1. The V gene's germline CDR1 is MRHNA and CDR2 SNTAGT. The CDR3 length is 14 residues. V lost 4 bases to trimming and J lost 1 base; unmatched junction nucleotides: 3. The CDR3: CASSGQGKNTEAFF. The CDR3 nucleotides are TGTGCCAGCAGTGGACAGGGAAAGAACACTGAAGCTTTCTTT.

This chain uses TRBV28 with TRBJ1-2, with D possibly being TRBD1 (6 bases). Trimming removed 2 bases from V and 0 bases from J, with 10 bases in between. Germline V gene sequence: CDR1 MDHEN, CDR2 SYDVKM. The CDR3 spans 15 residues. Here the CDR3 reads CASSLTGITNYGYTF. The CDR3 DNA follows: TGTGCCAGCAGTTTAACAGGGATTACTAACTATGGCTACACCTTC.

V usage is TRBV11-2 and J usage is TRBJ1-2; D perhaps matches TRBD1 (6 bases). Germline assignment: CDR1 SGHAT and CDR2 FQNNGV. Trimming took off 5 bases at V and 6 bases at J, with 7 bases between the two ends. This CDR3 contains 11 residues. CDR3 sequence: CASSGGHGYTF. The CDR3 nucleotides are TGTGCCAGCAGCGGGGGCCATGGCTACACCTTC.

The chain links TRBV18 to TRBJ2-5; D unresolved. Germline V gene lookup returns CDR1 KGHSH and CDR2 LQKENI. The CDR3 consists of 13 residues. Between the trimmed V and J ends, which lost 4 bases and 2 bases, there was a span of 8 bases. In DNA, the CDR3 is TGTGCCAGCTCACTAAACTTACAAGAGACCCAGTACTTC. Protein sequence: CASSLNLQETQYF.

The V and J genes are TRBV6-6 and TRBJ2-5; TRBD2 matches 8 bases. With V trimmed by 8 bases and J by 3 bases, 11 bases remained unmatched. In germline, CDR1 is MNHNY, CDR2 SVGAGI (reference sequence). CDR3 length equals 15 residues. The CDR3 spells CASSNVGGRKETQYF. CDR3 nucleotides: TGTGCCAGCTCTAACGTTGGCGGGAGGAAAGAGACCCAGTACTTC.